This TCR beta chain was found in a study of blood T cell repertoires in COVID-19. For the study at large: Specimens from acute and convalescent COVID-19 originated in the United States, Italy and Spain. The analysed material was cDNA or gDNA that came from T cells, B-cell-depleted T cells, or PBMCs.

The repertoire was sequenced with immunoSEQ multiplex PCR; TCRdb's copy has only in-frame clones and lacks some. The sample lists around 330,000 clones; about 88% were seen once. Self-reported history from a screening survey and questionnaire set each donor's cohort. Among Cohort 3 donors, those recovered had two negative PCRs, clearance, or symptom resolution. The V gene lost 1 base and the J gene lost 5 bases, with 5 bases spanning the gap. The CDR3 loop spans 12 amino acids. The germline gives CDR1 LNHDA, CDR2 SQIVND (reference sequence). This clonotype was obtained from a man in his fifties or sixties who had recovered from COVID-19. The chain couples TRBV19 to TRBJ1-1; D is unresolved. The source material was PBMCs or T cells enriched from blood (not recorded which). The CDR3 sequence: CASSIGLTEAFF. The CDR3 nucleotides read TGTGCCAGTAGTATAGGACTAACTGAAGCTTTCTTT.